The clone carrying this TCR beta chain appeared many times. What it binds is not known. The V gene end was trimmed by 3 bases and the J gene end by 4 bases; junction bases not matched to a gene: 16. The CDR3 runs 17 residues. Germline-derived CDR1 and CDR2 are DFQATT and SNEGSKA (reference sequence). The data stem from a study of prognosis after radiotherapy for stage I lung cancer. Study overall: Among the patients, several had squamous cell carcinoma and roughly 12 had adenocarcinoma. Whole-study results and caveats: Gene usage of TRBV and TRBJ reportedly differed between patients with and without metastases. Lower Shannon entropy values were found after stereotactic body radiation therapy in patients who developed distant metastases.

TCR beta CDR3 was amplified from genomic DNA by two-round multiplex PCR. Round-one PCR had primers specific to each TRBV and TRBJ gene. TCRdb itself ran the multiplex PCR reads through MiXCR, one entry per CDR3 protein. This sample has about 16,000 distinct CDR3 sequences; more than 25% occur once, and the top ten carry approximately 23%. V is TRBV20-1 and J is TRBJ2-7; 9 positions agree with TRBD2. The sequencing here drew on PBMCs, taken before or after stereotactic body radiation therapy (not recorded which). The origin of this receptor is a donor aged 50 or older with non-small cell lung cancer. CDR3 nucleotide sequence: TGCAGTGCTAGGGGCGGACTCGCGGGAGGGAGGGTATACGAGCAGTACTTC. It translates to CSARGGLAGGRVYEQYF.